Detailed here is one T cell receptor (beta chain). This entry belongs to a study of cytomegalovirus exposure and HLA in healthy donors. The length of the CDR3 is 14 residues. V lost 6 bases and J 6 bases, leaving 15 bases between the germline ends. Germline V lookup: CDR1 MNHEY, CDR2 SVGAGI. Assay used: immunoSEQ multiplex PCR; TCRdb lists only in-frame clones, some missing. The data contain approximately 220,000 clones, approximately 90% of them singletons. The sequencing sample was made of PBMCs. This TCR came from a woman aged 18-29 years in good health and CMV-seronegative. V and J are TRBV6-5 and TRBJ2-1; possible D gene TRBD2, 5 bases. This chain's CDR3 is CASRQTLVPNEQFF. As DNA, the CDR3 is TGTGCCAGCAGGCAAACACTAGTCCCCAATGAGCAGTTCTTC.